A selection of T cell receptor beta chains follows, all from one sample in a study of shared clonotypes between healthy human individuals. Produced via immunoSEQ multiplex PCR; TCRdb's table is partial and in-frame only. This table has roughly 1 million clones, approximately 80% appearing once. Sequencing input: memory CD4+ T cells from PBMCs. The receptors originated from a man aged 18 to 35 in good health. Some clones in this sample may be carry-over from other donors' samples. Each CDR3 is given with its conserved first and last residue. A D gene is named only where the DNA matches it firmly. Only part of the rows carry a size: once, few, many, or a class if the clone is expanded.

D: TRBD1; V: TRBV7-8; J: TRBJ1-2; size: NA; CDR3: CASSLGGQATLYTF; DNA: TGTGCCAGCAGCTTAGGAGGACAGGCGACTCTGTACACCTTC
D: NA; V: TRBV11-2; J: TRBJ1-1; size: few; CDR3: CASSLDWDTEAFF; DNA: TGTGCCAGCAGCTTAGATTGGGACACTGAAGCTTTCTTT
D: NA; V: TRBV27; J: TRBJ2-7; size: NA; CDR3: CASSPRSDIRGYEQYF; DNA: TGTGCCAGCAGTCCCCGCTCTGACATTCGCGGTTACGAGCAGTACTTC
D: NA; V: TRBV5-1; J: TRBJ2-1; size: NA; CDR3: CASRSSYNEQFF; DNA: TGCGCCAGCCGGAGTTCCTACAATGAGCAGTTCTTC
D: TRBD2; V: TRBV28; J: TRBJ2-2; size: many; CDR3: CASSSPSTSGTGELFF; DNA: TGTGCCAGCAGTTCCCCATCGACTAGCGGAACCGGGGAGCTGTTTTTT
D: TRBD1; V: TRBV6-1; J: TRBJ1-2; size: few; CDR3: CASAWTGVYGYTF; DNA: TGTGCCAGCGCCTGGACAGGGGTATATGGCTACACCTTC
D: NA; V: TRBV6-5; J: TRBJ1-1; size: NA; CDR3: CASSYMGAMNTEAFF; DNA: TGTGCCAGCAGTTACATGGGGGCTATGAACACTGAAGCTTTCTTT
D: NA; V: TRBV29-1; J: TRBJ1-2; size: NA; CDR3: CSGNSQGINYGYTF; DNA: TGCAGCGGGAACTCCCAGGGAATTAACTATGGCTACACCTTC
D: NA; V: TRBV7-2; J: TRBJ1-1; size: few; CDR3: CATARGGYTEAFF; DNA: TGTGCCACCGCCCGGGGGGGCTACACTGAAGCTTTCTTT
D: NA; V: TRBV18; J: TRBJ2-5; size: once; CDR3: CASSPPTDKETQYF; DNA: TGTGCCAGCTCACCACCCACAGACAAAGAGACCCAGTACTTC
D: NA; V: TRBV5-1; J: TRBJ1-2; size: NA; CDR3: CASSFEAGPKYGYTF; DNA: TGCGCCAGCAGCTTCGAGGCCGGGCCCAAATATGGCTACACCTTC
D: TRBD2; V: TRBV7-9; J: TRBJ2-1; size: NA; CDR3: CASSLGVGLAGVLEQFF; DNA: TGTGCCAGCAGCTTAGGGGTGGGTCTAGCGGGCGTTCTTGAGCAGTTCTTC
D: NA; V: TRBV28; J: TRBJ2-7; size: NA; CDR3: CASSLGQLPFSYEQYF; DNA: TGTGCCAGCAGCCTAGGACAGTTGCCTTTCTCCTACGAGCAGTACTTC
D: TRBD1; V: TRBV5-1; J: TRBJ2-2; size: NA; CDR3: CASSSGQGTGELFF; DNA: TGCGCCAGCAGCTCAGGACAGGGCACCGGGGAGCTGTTTTTT
D: NA; V: TRBV10-2; J: TRBJ1-5; size: NA; CDR3: CASSESSEWQPQHF; DNA: TGCGCCAGCAGTGAGTCCTCGGAGTGGCAACCCCAGCATTTT
D: NA; V: TRBV18; J: TRBJ2-7; size: NA; CDR3: CASSPPSKDAYEQYF; DNA: TGTGCCAGCTCACCACCTTCTAAGGACGCCTACGAGCAGTACTTC
D: NA; V: TRBV5-1; J: TRBJ1-1; size: NA; CDR3: CASSLDGPYTEAFF; DNA: TGCGCCAGCAGCTTGGACGGGCCTTACACTGAAGCTTTCTTT
D: TRBD1; V: TRBV19; J: TRBJ1-4; size: NA; CDR3: CASSIGQGKEKLFF; DNA: TGTGCCAGTAGTATTGGACAGGGGAAAGAAAAACTGTTTTTT
D: NA; V: TRBV29-1; J: TRBJ2-2; size: NA; CDR3: CSVEVLSANRVNTGELFF; DNA: TGCAGCGTTGAAGTTTTGTCGGCTAATAGGGTAAACACCGGGGAGCTGTTTTTT
D: NA; V: TRBV18; J: TRBJ1-4; size: NA; CDR3: CASSTDRTNEKLFF; DNA: TGTGCCAGCTCAACCGACAGGACTAATGAAAAACTGTTTTTT
D: NA; V: TRBV5-8; J: TRBJ1-5; size: NA; CDR3: CASSLWDLINQPQHF; DNA: TGTGCCAGCAGCTTGTGGGACCTGATTAATCAGCCCCAGCATTTT
D: NA; V: TRBV9; J: TRBJ1-5; size: NA; CDR3: CASSPGVGTNQPQHF; DNA: TGTGCCAGCAGCCCGGGGGTGGGGACCAATCAGCCCCAGCATTTT